Sequencing of this T cell receptor beta chain was carried out in a study of shared clonotypes between healthy human individuals. CD45RO-negative CD8 cells positively selected for CCR7 made up the naive population, which excluded terminally differentiated effector memory CD45RA+ cells. Regarding this clone: Its antigen is unidentified.

Genomic DNA belonging to each subset was distributed in equal measure over several immunoSEQ plates. Roughly 33,000 T cell genomes, or roughly 180 ng DNA, went into the sorted-subset replicate PCRs. The data were produced by immunoSEQ multiplex PCR, yet TCRdb's version contains in-frame clones alone and is incomplete. There are 1.5 million to 2.5 million clones in the sample; just under 95% occur only once, and roughly 1% lies in the top ten. General observations from the study: Naive subsets tended to show greater estimated richness than memory subsets. It was the non-shared clonotypes that had lower generation probabilities than clonotypes shared by all four donors.

This TCR was sampled from a man aged 18 to 30 in good health. The sample consisted of naive CD8+ T cells sorted from blood.

The CDR3 nucleotides are TGTGCCAGCAGTGAAGGGAGAGGCAAAAACATTCAGTACTTC. Its translation is CASSEGRGKNIQYF. The chain recombines TRBV2 with TRBJ2-4, with D uncertain. Trimming removed 1 base at V and 3 bases at J, with 7 bases between. The germline CDR1 and CDR2 sequences are SNHLY and FYNNEI. The CDR3 has 14 residues.